This T cell receptor (beta chain) stems from a study of blood T cells in healthy people across ages. Study findings and constraints: Percentage of naive T cells showed a strong correlation with TCR beta diversity.

Per-sample yields of isolated PBMCs were at least 7 million. Only a few counts were recorded for this clonotype. Its antigen remains unknown. Using a J-beta primer mix together with a sample-barcoded 5' primer, a second PCR was run for about 7 to 12 cycles. Each cDNA molecule received a tag from a template-switch adaptor that had 12 random nucleotides. TCRdb independently ran MiXCR on the 5' RACE reads; one entry per CDR3 protein. The profile shows about 900,000 distinct CDR3 sequences, around 48% of them singletons. The CDR3 is 17 amino acids. The ends were cut back, 2 bases at V and 1 base at J, with 18 bases in the middle. Germline CDR1 and CDR2: MGHRA and YSYEKL.

This receptor was obtained from a man aged 30 to 45 in good health. Material: blood. The chain carries TRBV4-1 and TRBJ2-7, with D perhaps being TRBD1 or TRBD2 (6 bases each). The CDR3 spells CASSQTAGTGTSYEQYF. For the CDR3, the DNA is TGCGCCAGCAGCCAAACCGCCGGGACTGGGACATCCTACGAGCAGTACTTC.